These T cell receptor beta chains were read from a single sample in a study of memory CD4+ T cells and cytomegalovirus serostatus. Generated by immunoSEQ multiplex PCR, the TCRdb table keeps only in-frame clones and is missing some. In the table there are tens of thousands of clones, roughly 80% of which are singletons. Sequencing input: memory CD4+ T cells from blood. All receptors come from an adult in good health and CMV-seronegative. CDR3s include the opening cysteine and the closing phenylalanine or tryptophan. The D gene is left open where the match is weak. Not every row has a clone size; where given, it reads once, few, many or a size class.

clone_size: -
v_call: TRBV7-9
d_call: -
j_call: TRBJ1-1
cdr3_aa: CATPDLRSFTNTEAFF
cdr3_nt: TGCGCTACCCCCGACCTGAGGAGTTTTACGAACACTGAAGCTTTCTTT

clone_size: -
v_call: TRBV7-8
d_call: -
j_call: TRBJ1-3
cdr3_aa: CASSPPGVSGNTIYF
cdr3_nt: TGTGCCAGCAGCCCTCCCGGGGTTTCTGGAAACACCATATATTTT

clone_size: once
v_call: TRBV5-4
d_call: -
j_call: TRBJ2-5
cdr3_aa: CASSLGHLQETQYF
cdr3_nt: TGTGCCAGCAGCTTGGGACACCTGCAAGAGACCCAGTACTTC

clone_size: -
v_call: TRBV19
d_call: -
j_call: TRBJ1-2
cdr3_aa: CASSIWGFYGYTF
cdr3_nt: TGTGCCAGTAGTATCTGGGGGTTCTATGGCTACACCTTC

clone_size: once
v_call: TRBV9
d_call: -
j_call: TRBJ2-3
cdr3_aa: CASSVETESTDTQYF
cdr3_nt: TGTGCCAGCAGCGTAGAGACAGAGAGCACAGATACGCAGTATTTT

clone_size: -
v_call: TRBV10-3
d_call: TRBD1
j_call: TRBJ1-2
cdr3_aa: CAISGDRGYGYTF
cdr3_nt: TGTGCCATCAGTGGGGACAGGGGCTATGGCTACACCTTC

clone_size: few
v_call: TRBV21-1
d_call: -
j_call: TRBJ1-6
cdr3_aa: CASSTPRRGNRRADNSPLHF
cdr3_nt: TGTGCCAGCAGCACCCCCCGAAGGGGGAATAGGCGGGCAGATAATTCACCCCTCCACTTT

clone_size: -
v_call: TRBV6-6
d_call: -
j_call: TRBJ1-2
cdr3_aa: CASSGGSVSGYTF
cdr3_nt: TGTGCCAGCAGCGGGGGGTCCGTGAGTGGCTACACCTTC

clone_size: -
v_call: TRBV7-9
d_call: -
j_call: TRBJ1-2
cdr3_aa: CASSLGGVSYGYTF
cdr3_nt: TGTGCCAGCAGCTTGGGAGGGGTTAGCTATGGCTACACCTTC

clone_size: few
v_call: TRBV7-4
d_call: -
j_call: TRBJ1-5
cdr3_aa: CASSFPQGRDQPQHF
cdr3_nt: TGTGCCAGCAGCTTTCCACAGGGACGGGATCAGCCCCAGCATTTT

clone_size: once
v_call: TRBV6-1
d_call: -
j_call: TRBJ2-1
cdr3_aa: CASSEARGYNEQFF
cdr3_nt: TGTGCCAGCAGTGAAGCGCGTGGATACAATGAGCAGTTCTTC

clone_size: -
v_call: TRBV7-2
d_call: -
j_call: TRBJ1-2
cdr3_aa: CASSLDLGSYYGYTF
cdr3_nt: TGTGCCAGCAGCTTAGATCTGGGGAGCTATTATGGCTACACCTTC

clone_size: -
v_call: TRBV5-6
d_call: -
j_call: TRBJ2-3
cdr3_aa: CASSGSTADTQYF
cdr3_nt: TGTGCCAGCAGCGGTAGCACGGCAGATACGCAGTATTTT

clone_size: -
v_call: TRBV5-1
d_call: -
j_call: TRBJ1-2
cdr3_aa: CASSLAGRTDGYTF
cdr3_nt: TGCGCCAGCAGCTTGGCGGGGAGGACCGATGGCTACACCTTC

clone_size: -
v_call: TRBV5-1
d_call: -
j_call: TRBJ2-1
cdr3_aa: CASSSAPGRNEQFF
cdr3_nt: TGCGCCAGCAGCTCGGCTCCAGGCCGCAATGAGCAGTTCTTC

clone_size: -
v_call: TRBV5-6
d_call: TRBD1
j_call: TRBJ2-6
cdr3_aa: CASSPRGPGANVLTF
cdr3_nt: TGTGCCAGCAGCCCTAGGGGGCCTGGGGCCAACGTCCTGACTTTC

clone_size: -
v_call: TRBV7-8
d_call: -
j_call: TRBJ1-2
cdr3_aa: CASSPYAGFYGYTF
cdr3_nt: TGTGCCAGCAGCCCGTACGCAGGGTTCTATGGCTACACCTTC

clone_size: few
v_call: TRBV7-9
d_call: -
j_call: TRBJ2-3
cdr3_aa: CASSLALGQYTDTQYF
cdr3_nt: TGTGCCAGCAGCTTAGCGTTGGGGCAGTACACAGATACGCAGTATTTT

clone_size: -
v_call: TRBV25-1
d_call: -
j_call: TRBJ2-7
cdr3_aa: CASSEYGSKGYEQYF
cdr3_nt: TGTGCCAGCAGTGAATACGGATCGAAGGGCTACGAGCAGTACTTC

clone_size: -
v_call: TRBV5-1
d_call: -
j_call: TRBJ2-7
cdr3_aa: CASSLARGNSEQYF
cdr3_nt: TGCGCCAGCAGCTTGGCTCGTGGGAACAGTGAGCAGTACTTC

clone_size: -
v_call: TRBV7-2
d_call: TRBD1
j_call: TRBJ1-2
cdr3_aa: CASSPGQGYYGYTF
cdr3_nt: TGTGCCAGCAGCCCTGGACAGGGTTACTATGGCTACACCTTC

clone_size: -
v_call: TRBV25-1
d_call: TRBD1
j_call: TRBJ1-1
cdr3_aa: CASRASRQGVTEAFF
cdr3_nt: TGTGCCAGCAGGGCCTCGCGACAGGGTGTCACTGAAGCTTTCTTT

clone_size: -
v_call: TRBV30
d_call: -
j_call: TRBJ2-2
cdr3_aa: CAWSGGRLWQGGELFF
cdr3_nt: TGTGCCTGGAGCGGTGGGAGGTTATGGCAGGGCGGGGAGCTGTTTTTT

clone_size: -
v_call: TRBV25-1
d_call: -
j_call: TRBJ1-4
cdr3_aa: CASSDRRGLNEKLFF
cdr3_nt: TGTGCCAGCAGCGACCGAAGGGGCCTGAATGAAAAACTGTTTTTT

clone_size: -
v_call: TRBV18
d_call: -
j_call: TRBJ1-2
cdr3_aa: CASSQKSRESYTF
cdr3_nt: TGTGCCAGCTCACAAAAGTCCAGGGAAAGCTACACCTTC

clone_size: -
v_call: TRBV7-6
d_call: -
j_call: TRBJ2-2
cdr3_aa: CASSLAGDTGELFF
cdr3_nt: TGTGCCAGCAGCTTAGCGGGGGACACCGGGGAGCTGTTTTTT

clone_size: once
v_call: TRBV7-2
d_call: -
j_call: TRBJ1-1
cdr3_aa: CASSLDVNTEAFF
cdr3_nt: TGTGCCAGCAGCTTAGATGTGAACACTGAAGCTTTCTTT

clone_size: few
v_call: TRBV5-4
d_call: -
j_call: TRBJ2-3
cdr3_aa: CASSPSSDTQYF
cdr3_nt: TGTGCCAGCAGCCCCAGTTCTGATACGCAGTATTTT

clone_size: -
v_call: TRBV5-1
d_call: TRBD1
j_call: TRBJ2-1
cdr3_aa: CASSLDRGRDEQFF
cdr3_nt: TGCGCCAGCAGCTTGGACAGGGGGCGCGACGAGCAGTTCTTC

clone_size: -
v_call: TRBV19
d_call: -
j_call: TRBJ1-5
cdr3_aa: CATEQYGQGEQPQHF
cdr3_nt: TGTGCCACCGAGCAATACGGTCAGGGAGAACAGCCCCAGCATTTT

clone_size: -
v_call: TRBV7-9
d_call: -
j_call: TRBJ1-1
cdr3_aa: CASTPLPAGGGQNTEAFF
cdr3_nt: TGTGCCAGCACCCCATTGCCCGCCGGGGGGGGGCAGAACACTGAAGCTTTCTTT

clone_size: -
v_call: TRBV19
d_call: TRBD1
j_call: TRBJ2-1
cdr3_aa: CASSIASGTERVNEQFF
cdr3_nt: TGTGCCAGTAGTATAGCTTCTGGGACAGAGAGAGTGAATGAGCAGTTCTTC

clone_size: -
v_call: TRBV7-9
d_call: -
j_call: TRBJ1-1
cdr3_aa: CASSLNTANTEAFF
cdr3_nt: TGTGCCAGCAGCTTAAACACCGCGAACACTGAAGCTTTCTTT

clone_size: -
v_call: TRBV15
d_call: -
j_call: TRBJ2-7
cdr3_aa: CATESGFGQGNYEQYF
cdr3_nt: TGTGCCACCGAAAGCGGGTTCGGGCAGGGCAACTACGAGCAGTACTTC

clone_size: -
v_call: TRBV4-3
d_call: -
j_call: TRBJ2-5
cdr3_aa: CASSQAWRVPQETQYF
cdr3_nt: TGCGCCAGCAGCCAAGCGTGGAGGGTCCCCCAAGAGACCCAGTACTTC

clone_size: -
v_call: TRBV10-3
d_call: TRBD1
j_call: TRBJ1-6
cdr3_aa: CAIRGQGALGSPLHF
cdr3_nt: TGTGCCATCAGGGGGCAGGGGGCTCTTGGTTCACCCCTCCACTTT

clone_size: -
v_call: TRBV14
d_call: -
j_call: TRBJ1-1
cdr3_aa: CASSPRQLPTEAFF
cdr3_nt: TGTGCCAGCAGCCCGCGACAGCTTCCCACTGAAGCTTTCTTT

clone_size: -
v_call: TRBV29-1
d_call: -
j_call: TRBJ1-4
cdr3_aa: CSVDRGEKLFF
cdr3_nt: TGCAGCGTTGATCGTGGTGAAAAACTGTTTTTT

clone_size: once
v_call: TRBV7-9
d_call: -
j_call: TRBJ1-1
cdr3_aa: CASSFGDGDWDEAFF
cdr3_nt: TGTGCCAGCAGCTTCGGAGACGGGGATTGGGATGAAGCTTTCTTT

clone_size: once
v_call: TRBV5-8
d_call: -
j_call: TRBJ2-1
cdr3_aa: CASSLGAFSDEQFF
cdr3_nt: TGTGCCAGCAGCTTGGGGGCCTTTAGCGATGAGCAGTTCTTC

clone_size: few
v_call: TRBV5-6
d_call: -
j_call: TRBJ1-1
cdr3_aa: CASSWEPNTEAFF
cdr3_nt: TGTGCCAGCAGCTGGGAGCCGAACACTGAAGCTTTCTTT

clone_size: -
v_call: TRBV5-5
d_call: -
j_call: TRBJ2-7
cdr3_aa: CASSFGREYEQYF
cdr3_nt: TGTGCCAGCAGCTTCGGCAGGGAGTACGAGCAGTACTTC

clone_size: -
v_call: TRBV11-2
d_call: -
j_call: TRBJ2-5
cdr3_aa: CASSLGGSLETQYF
cdr3_nt: TGTGCCAGCAGCTTAGGCGGTAGCCTGGAGACCCAGTACTTC

clone_size: -
v_call: TRBV7-9
d_call: -
j_call: TRBJ1-3
cdr3_aa: CASSRDTSGNTIYF
cdr3_nt: TGTGCCAGCAGCCGGGACACCTCTGGAAACACCATATATTTT

clone_size: -
v_call: TRBV2
d_call: -
j_call: TRBJ2-1
cdr3_aa: CASSEEFEIKGFF
cdr3_nt: TGTGCCAGCAGTGAAGAGTTCGAGATTAAGGGGTTCTTC

clone_size: -
v_call: TRBV7-2
d_call: -
j_call: TRBJ2-5
cdr3_aa: CASSLEGLGETQYF
cdr3_nt: TGTGCCAGCAGCTTAGAAGGGTTGGGGGAGACCCAGTACTTC

clone_size: -
v_call: TRBV7-6
d_call: -
j_call: TRBJ2-1
cdr3_aa: CASSPLGSLWNEQFF
cdr3_nt: TGTGCCAGCAGCCCTCTGGGATCTCTGTGGAATGAGCAGTTCTTC

clone_size: -
v_call: TRBV6-5
d_call: TRBD1
j_call: TRBJ1-6
cdr3_aa: CASSRGQGADSPLHF
cdr3_nt: TGTGCCAGCAGTAGGGGACAGGGGGCTGACTCACCCCTCCACTTT

clone_size: once
v_call: TRBV5-1
d_call: -
j_call: TRBJ2-5
cdr3_aa: CASRETPQETQYF
cdr3_nt: TGCGCCAGTCGGGAGACACCTCAAGAGACCCAGTACTTC

clone_size: -
v_call: TRBV29-1
d_call: -
j_call: TRBJ1-2
cdr3_aa: CSVARWSGYTF
cdr3_nt: TGCAGCGTAGCCCGTTGGTCTGGCTACACCTTC

clone_size: once
v_call: TRBV5-4
d_call: -
j_call: TRBJ2-1
cdr3_aa: CASSPGRSLHEQFF
cdr3_nt: TGTGCCAGCAGCCCCGGGCGGAGTCTGCATGAGCAGTTCTTC

clone_size: -
v_call: TRBV5-4
d_call: TRBD1
j_call: TRBJ2-7
cdr3_aa: CASRAGVTGTGNYEQYF
cdr3_nt: TGTGCCAGCAGAGCCGGGGTGACCGGGACAGGGAACTACGAGCAGTACTTC

clone_size: -
v_call: TRBV28
d_call: -
j_call: TRBJ1-3
cdr3_aa: CASSPNRVSSGNTIYF
cdr3_nt: TGTGCCAGCAGTCCTAACAGGGTATCTTCTGGAAACACCATATATTTT

clone_size: -
v_call: TRBV14
d_call: -
j_call: TRBJ2-1
cdr3_aa: CASSQSPRAPDEQFF
cdr3_nt: TGTGCCAGCAGCCAGAGTCCCAGGGCACCGGATGAGCAGTTCTTC

clone_size: -
v_call: TRBV5-1
d_call: TRBD1
j_call: TRBJ2-6
cdr3_aa: CASSLEGQGQLSHSGANVLTF
cdr3_nt: TGCGCCAGCAGCTTGGAGGGACAGGGGCAATTGTCCCATTCTGGGGCCAACGTCCTGACTTTC

clone_size: -
v_call: TRBV28
d_call: -
j_call: TRBJ1-1
cdr3_aa: CASSLGINTEAFF
cdr3_nt: TGTGCCAGCAGTTTAGGGATTAACACTGAAGCTTTCTTT

clone_size: -
v_call: TRBV28
d_call: -
j_call: TRBJ1-2
cdr3_aa: CASSLWGAGYGYTF
cdr3_nt: TGTGCCAGCAGTTTATGGGGAGCCGGCTATGGCTACACCTTC

clone_size: -
v_call: TRBV6-5
d_call: -
j_call: TRBJ1-2
cdr3_aa: CASRRGTLFSYGYTF
cdr3_nt: TGTGCCAGCAGACGCGGGACACTCTTTAGCTATGGCTACACCTTC

clone_size: -
v_call: TRBV5-6
d_call: -
j_call: TRBJ2-7
cdr3_aa: CASSSSHEQYF
cdr3_nt: TGTGCCAGCAGCTCCAGTCACGAGCAGTACTTC

clone_size: -
v_call: TRBV18
d_call: TRBD2
j_call: TRBJ2-3
cdr3_aa: CASSPVRGGADTQYF
cdr3_nt: TGTGCCAGCTCACCGGTGCGGGGGGGCGCAGATACGCAGTATTTT